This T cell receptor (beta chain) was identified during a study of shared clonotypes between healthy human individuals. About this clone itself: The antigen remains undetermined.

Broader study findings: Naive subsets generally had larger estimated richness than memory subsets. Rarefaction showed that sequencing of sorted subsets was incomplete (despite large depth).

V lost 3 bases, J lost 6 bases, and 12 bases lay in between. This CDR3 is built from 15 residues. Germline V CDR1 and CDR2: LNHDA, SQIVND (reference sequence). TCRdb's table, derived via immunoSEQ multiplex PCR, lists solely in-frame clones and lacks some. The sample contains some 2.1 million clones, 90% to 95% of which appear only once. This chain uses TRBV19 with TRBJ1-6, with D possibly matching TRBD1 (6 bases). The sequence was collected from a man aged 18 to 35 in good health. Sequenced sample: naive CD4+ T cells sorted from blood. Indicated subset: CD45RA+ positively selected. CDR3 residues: CASSMGGHVNSPLHF. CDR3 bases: TGTGCCAGTAGTATGGGGGGGCACGTTAATTCACCCCTCCACTTT.